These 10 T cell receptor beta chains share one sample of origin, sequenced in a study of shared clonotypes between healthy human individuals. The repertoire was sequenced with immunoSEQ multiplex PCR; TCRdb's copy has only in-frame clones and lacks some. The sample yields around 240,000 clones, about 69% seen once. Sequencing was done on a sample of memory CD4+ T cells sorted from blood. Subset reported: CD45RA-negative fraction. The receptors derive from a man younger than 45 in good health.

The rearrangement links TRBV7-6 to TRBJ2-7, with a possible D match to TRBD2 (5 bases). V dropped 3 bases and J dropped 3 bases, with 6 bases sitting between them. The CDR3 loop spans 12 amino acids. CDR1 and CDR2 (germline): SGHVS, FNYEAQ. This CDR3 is CASSLEVYEQYF. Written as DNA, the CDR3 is TGTGCCAGCAGCTTGGAGGTCTACGAGCAGTACTTC.

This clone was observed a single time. The CDR3 DNA is TGTGCCAGTGGACAGGGGGCGGACACTGAAGCTTTCTTT. Protein product: CASGQGADTEAFF. The chain employs TRBV6-5 and TRBJ1-1, with 11 bases fitting TRBD1. Germline assignment: CDR1 MNHEY and CDR2 SVGAGI. This CDR3 is built from 13 residues. Unmatched junction bases numbered 3, after V lost 9 bases and J lost 3 bases.

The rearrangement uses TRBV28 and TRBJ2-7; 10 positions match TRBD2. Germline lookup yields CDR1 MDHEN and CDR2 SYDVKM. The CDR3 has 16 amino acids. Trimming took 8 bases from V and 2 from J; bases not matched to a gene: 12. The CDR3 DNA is TGTGCCAGCGATAAGGCATGGACTAGCGGAACCTACGAGCAGTACTTC. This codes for CASDKAWTSGTYEQYF.

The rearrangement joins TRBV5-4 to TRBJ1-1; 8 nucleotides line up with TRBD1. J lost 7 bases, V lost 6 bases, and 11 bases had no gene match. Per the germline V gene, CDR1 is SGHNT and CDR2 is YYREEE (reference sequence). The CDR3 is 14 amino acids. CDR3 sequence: CASTPGAGGVEAFF. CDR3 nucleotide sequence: TGTGCCAGCACCCCAGGGGCAGGGGGCGTTGAAGCTTTCTTT.

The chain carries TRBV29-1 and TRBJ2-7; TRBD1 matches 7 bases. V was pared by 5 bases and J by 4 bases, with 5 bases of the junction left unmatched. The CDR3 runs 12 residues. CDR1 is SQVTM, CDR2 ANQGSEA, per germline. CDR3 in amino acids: CSVLATGYEQYF. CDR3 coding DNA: TGCAGCGTTCTTGCGACAGGGTACGAGCAGTACTTC.

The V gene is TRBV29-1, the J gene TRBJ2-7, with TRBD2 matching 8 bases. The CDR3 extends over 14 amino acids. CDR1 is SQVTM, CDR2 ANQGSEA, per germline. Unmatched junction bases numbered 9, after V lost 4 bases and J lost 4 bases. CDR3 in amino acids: CSVARGASGYEQYF. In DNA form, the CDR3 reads TGCAGCGTTGCGCGGGGGGCCTCGGGATACGAGCAGTACTTC.

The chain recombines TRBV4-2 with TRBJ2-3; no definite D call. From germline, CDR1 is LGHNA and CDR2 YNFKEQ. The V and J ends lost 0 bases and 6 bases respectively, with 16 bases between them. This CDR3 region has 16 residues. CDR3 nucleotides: TGTGCCAGCAGCCAAGATGGGCAGATCGGTACTGATACGCAGTATTTT. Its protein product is CASSQDGQIGTDTQYF.

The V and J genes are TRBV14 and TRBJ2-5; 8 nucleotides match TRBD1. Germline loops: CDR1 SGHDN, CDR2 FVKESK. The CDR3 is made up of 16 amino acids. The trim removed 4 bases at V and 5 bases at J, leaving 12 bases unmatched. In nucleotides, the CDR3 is TGTGCCAGCAGCCTCCCCGATCGGACAGGGAGGGAGACCCAGTACTTC. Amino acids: CASSLPDRTGRETQYF.

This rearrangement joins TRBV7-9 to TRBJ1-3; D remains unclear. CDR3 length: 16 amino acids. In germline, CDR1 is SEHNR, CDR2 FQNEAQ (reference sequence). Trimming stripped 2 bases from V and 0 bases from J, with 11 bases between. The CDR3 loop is CASSLRAGSSGNTIYF. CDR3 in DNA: TGTGCCAGCAGCTTAAGGGCCGGGAGCTCTGGAAACACCATATATTTT. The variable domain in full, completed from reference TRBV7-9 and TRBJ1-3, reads DTGVSQNPRHKITKRGQNVTFRCDPISEHNRLYWYRQTLGQGPEFLTYFQNEAQLEKSRLLSDRFSAERPKGSFSTLEIQRTEQGDSAMYLCASSLRAGSSGNTIYFGEGSWLTVV.

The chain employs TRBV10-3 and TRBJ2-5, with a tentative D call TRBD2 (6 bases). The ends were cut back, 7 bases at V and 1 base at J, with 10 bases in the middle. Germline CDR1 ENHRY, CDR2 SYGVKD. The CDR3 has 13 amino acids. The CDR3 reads CAINAGFQETQYF. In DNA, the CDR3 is TGTGCCATCAACGCGGGGTTCCAAGAGACCCAGTACTTC.